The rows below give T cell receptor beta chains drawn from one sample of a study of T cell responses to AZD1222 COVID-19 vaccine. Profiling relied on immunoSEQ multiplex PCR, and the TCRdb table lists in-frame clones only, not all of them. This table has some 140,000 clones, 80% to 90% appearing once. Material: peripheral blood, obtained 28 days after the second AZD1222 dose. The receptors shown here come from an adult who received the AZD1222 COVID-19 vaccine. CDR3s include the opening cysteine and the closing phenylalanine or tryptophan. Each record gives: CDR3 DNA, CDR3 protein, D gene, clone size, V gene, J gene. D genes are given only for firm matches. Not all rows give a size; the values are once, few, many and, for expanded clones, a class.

cdr3_nt: TGTGCCAGCAGCAAGACAGGGGGGAACACTGAAGCTTTCTTT
cdr3_aa: CASSKTGGNTEAFF
d_call: TRBD1
clone_size: .
v_call: TRBV7-9
j_call: TRBJ1-1

cdr3_nt: TGTGCCAGCAGCTTGGAAGGGACAGGGAGGTCACCCCTCCACTTT
cdr3_aa: CASSLEGTGRSPLHF
d_call: TRBD1
clone_size: .
v_call: TRBV5-4
j_call: TRBJ1-6

cdr3_nt: TGCAGCGGCCAAGGGAGGAACACTGAAGCTTTCTTT
cdr3_aa: CSGQGRNTEAFF
d_call: .
clone_size: .
v_call: TRBV29-1
j_call: TRBJ1-1

cdr3_nt: TGTGCCAGCAGCCGGAGGGCTCTGGGGTACGGTGAGCAGTTCTTC
cdr3_aa: CASSRRALGYGEQFF
d_call: .
clone_size: .
v_call: TRBV5-4
j_call: TRBJ2-1

cdr3_nt: TGTGCCATCCAAGGTCGGGGAGACTATGGCTACACCTTC
cdr3_aa: CAIQGRGDYGYTF
d_call: .
clone_size: .
v_call: TRBV6-5
j_call: TRBJ1-2

cdr3_nt: TGTGCCACCGAAACGGGACAGGACTACGAGCAGTACTTC
cdr3_aa: CATETGQDYEQYF
d_call: TRBD1
clone_size: few
v_call: TRBV11-2
j_call: TRBJ2-7

cdr3_nt: TGTGCCAGCAGCTTAGTTCCGGGACAACCCTACGAGCAGTACTTC
cdr3_aa: CASSLVPGQPYEQYF
d_call: .
clone_size: .
v_call: TRBV7-3
j_call: TRBJ2-7

cdr3_nt: TGCGCCAGCAGCTTTCCGACAGGCCAAGGAGAGGGCTACACCTTC
cdr3_aa: CASSFPTGQGEGYTF
d_call: .
clone_size: .
v_call: TRBV5-1
j_call: TRBJ1-2

cdr3_nt: TGTGCCAGCTCACCCGGGACTAGCGGGAACTACGAGCAGTACTTC
cdr3_aa: CASSPGTSGNYEQYF
d_call: TRBD2
clone_size: .
v_call: TRBV18
j_call: TRBJ2-7

cdr3_nt: TGTGCCAGCTCATCGGCCCGGCTAGCGGGAGATTACAATGAGCAGTTCTTC
cdr3_aa: CASSSARLAGDYNEQFF
d_call: TRBD2
clone_size: .
v_call: TRBV18
j_call: TRBJ2-1

cdr3_nt: TGTGCCGCGTCACCTTATAGCAATCAGCCCCAGCATTTT
cdr3_aa: CAASPYSNQPQHF
d_call: .
clone_size: .
v_call: TRBV10-3
j_call: TRBJ1-5

cdr3_nt: TGTGCCAGCAGCTTAGGCCGCGGGGTATCCCATGAGCAGTTCTTC
cdr3_aa: CASSLGRGVSHEQFF
d_call: .
clone_size: .
v_call: TRBV13
j_call: TRBJ2-1

cdr3_nt: TGTGCCATCAGGGCCAAGTCAGGGAGAGTAGACGGGGAGCTGTTTTTT
cdr3_aa: CAIRAKSGRVDGELFF
d_call: .
clone_size: few
v_call: TRBV10-3
j_call: TRBJ2-2

cdr3_nt: TGTGCCAGTAACGGAGGCTGGGGCTCTGGAAACACCATATATTTT
cdr3_aa: CASNGGWGSGNTIYF
d_call: .
clone_size: .
v_call: TRBV19
j_call: TRBJ1-3

cdr3_nt: TGTGCCAGCAGCCAATCTTCCGGGGAGACCCAGTACTTC
cdr3_aa: CASSQSSGETQYF
d_call: .
clone_size: .
v_call: TRBV4-2
j_call: TRBJ2-5

cdr3_nt: TGCGCCAGCAGCCAAGACCACAGAAATAACTATGGCTACACCTTC
cdr3_aa: CASSQDHRNNYGYTF
d_call: .
clone_size: .
v_call: TRBV4-1
j_call: TRBJ1-2

cdr3_nt: TGCAGCGTTGAAGAGGGGTCCCGGTCCAATGAGCAGTTCTTC
cdr3_aa: CSVEEGSRSNEQFF
d_call: .
clone_size: .
v_call: TRBV29-1
j_call: TRBJ2-1

cdr3_nt: TGTGCCAGCAGCAGGGGGAATGAAGCTTTCTTT
cdr3_aa: CASSRGNEAFF
d_call: TRBD1
clone_size: .
v_call: TRBV12-3/TRBV12-4
j_call: TRBJ1-1

cdr3_nt: TGTGCCAGCAGCCAACAGGGGGCAGGCGAGCAGTACTTC
cdr3_aa: CASSQQGAGEQYF
d_call: TRBD1
clone_size: .
v_call: TRBV12-3/TRBV12-4
j_call: TRBJ2-7

cdr3_nt: TGTGCCAGCAGCCTGAGTGCCAGGGGTGACGAAAAACTGTTTTTT
cdr3_aa: CASSLSARGDEKLFF
d_call: .
clone_size: .
v_call: TRBV13
j_call: TRBJ1-4

cdr3_nt: TGTGCCAGCAGCTTAGATGCACAATCACATAATTCACCCCTCCACTTT
cdr3_aa: CASSLDAQSHNSPLHF
d_call: .
clone_size: .
v_call: TRBV7-2
j_call: TRBJ1-6

cdr3_nt: TGTGCCAGCTCACCACCGTCCCAGGCCAACACGGAAAAACTGTTTTTT
cdr3_aa: CASSPPSQANTEKLFF
d_call: .
clone_size: .
v_call: TRBV18
j_call: TRBJ1-4

cdr3_nt: TGTGCCAGTAGTATTGGGAGCGTACTGTTTTTT
cdr3_aa: CASSIGSVLFF
d_call: .
clone_size: .
v_call: TRBV19
j_call: TRBJ1-4

cdr3_nt: TGTGCCAGCAGCCCAGGGCTAGGGGAAGGCCCTAACTATGGCTACACCTTC
cdr3_aa: CASSPGLGEGPNYGYTF
d_call: .
clone_size: .
v_call: TRBV7-9
j_call: TRBJ1-2